This entry describes one T cell receptor beta chain. No antigen is known for it. Clones were sequenced by immunoSEQ multiplex PCR, and TCRdb holds only the in-frame ones, with some missing. The data contain 200,000 to 250,000 clones, 90% to 95% of them seen just once; the ten biggest clones take up around 1%. The data originate from a study of T cell responses to AZD1222 COVID-19 vaccine. Points from the study as a whole: White British people made up most donors, females outnumbered males, and clonal diversity was possibly underestimated.

Per germline, CDR1 MNHEY and CDR2 SVGAGI. The ends lost 2 bases at V and 3 bases at J; junction bases unmatched: 4. This CDR3 has 15 amino acids. This rearrangement joins TRBV6-5 to TRBJ2-1, with 7 nucleotides matching TRBD1. The receptor was isolated from an adult in good health. The sequenced sample was peripheral blood, obtained on day 0 of MenACWY control vaccination. In nucleotides, the CDR3 is TGTGCCAGCAGTTACACCCAGGGGGACTACAATGAGCAGTTCTTC. It codes for CASSYTQGDYNEQFF.